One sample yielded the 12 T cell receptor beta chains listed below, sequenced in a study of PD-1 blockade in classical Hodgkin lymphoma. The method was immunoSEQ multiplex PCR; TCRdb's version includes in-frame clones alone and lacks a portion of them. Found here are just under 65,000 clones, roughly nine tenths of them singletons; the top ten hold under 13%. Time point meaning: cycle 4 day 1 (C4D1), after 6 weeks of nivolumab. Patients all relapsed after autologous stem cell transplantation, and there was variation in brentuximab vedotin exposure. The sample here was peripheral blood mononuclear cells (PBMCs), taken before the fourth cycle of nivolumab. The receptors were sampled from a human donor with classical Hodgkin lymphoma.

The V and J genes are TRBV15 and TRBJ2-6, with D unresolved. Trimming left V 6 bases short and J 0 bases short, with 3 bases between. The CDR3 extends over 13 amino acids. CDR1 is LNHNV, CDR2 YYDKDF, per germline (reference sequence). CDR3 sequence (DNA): TGTGCCACCAGGCCCTCTGGGGCCAACGTCCTGACTTTC. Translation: CATRPSGANVLTF. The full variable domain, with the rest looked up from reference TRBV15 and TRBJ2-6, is DAMVIQNPRYQVTQFGKPVTLSCSQTLNHNVMYWYQQKSSQAPKLLFHYYDKDFNNEADTPDNFQSRRPNTSFCFLDIRSPGLGDTAMYLCATRPSGANVLTFGAGSRLTVL.

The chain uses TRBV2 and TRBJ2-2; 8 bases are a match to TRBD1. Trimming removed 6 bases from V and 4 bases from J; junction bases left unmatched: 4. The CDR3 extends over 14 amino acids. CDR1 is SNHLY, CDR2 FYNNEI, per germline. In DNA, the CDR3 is TGTGCCAGCAGAGCCGACAGGGGCACCGGGGAGCTGTTTTTT. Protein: CASRADRGTGELFF.

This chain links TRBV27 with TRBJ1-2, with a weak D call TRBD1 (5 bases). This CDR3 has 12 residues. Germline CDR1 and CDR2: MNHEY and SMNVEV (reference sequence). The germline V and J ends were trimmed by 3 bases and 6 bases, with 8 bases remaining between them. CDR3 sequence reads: CASSFRGDGYTF. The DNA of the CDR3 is TGTGCCAGCAGTTTCCGGGGCGATGGCTACACCTTC.

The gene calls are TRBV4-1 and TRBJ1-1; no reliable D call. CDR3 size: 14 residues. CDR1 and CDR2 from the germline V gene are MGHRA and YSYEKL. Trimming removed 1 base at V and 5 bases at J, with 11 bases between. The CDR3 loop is CASSQASLRTEAFF. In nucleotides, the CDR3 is TGCGCCAGCAGCCAAGCAAGTCTGAGGACTGAAGCTTTCTTT.

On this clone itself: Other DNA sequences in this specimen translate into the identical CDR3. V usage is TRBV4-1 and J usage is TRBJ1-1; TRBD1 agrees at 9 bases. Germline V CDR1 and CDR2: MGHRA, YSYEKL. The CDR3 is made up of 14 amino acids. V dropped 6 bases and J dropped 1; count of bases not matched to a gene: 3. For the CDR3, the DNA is TGCGCCAGCAGTCGGACAGGGGCGAACACTGAAGCTTTCTTT. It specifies CASSRTGANTEAFF.

The DNA of the CDR3 is TGTGCCAGCAGCCTCCTGCTACTGGACACCATATATTTT. The encoded protein is CASSLLLLDTIYF. V is TRBV11-2 and J is TRBJ1-3; D is ambiguous. This CDR3 contains 13 residues. The V end was cut by 5 bases, the J end by 8 bases, with 13 bases between. Germline V gene sequence: CDR1 SGHAT, CDR2 FQNNGV.

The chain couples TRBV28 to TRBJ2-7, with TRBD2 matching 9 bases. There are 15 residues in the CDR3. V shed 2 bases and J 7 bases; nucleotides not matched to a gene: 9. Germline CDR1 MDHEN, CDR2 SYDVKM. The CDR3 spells CASSLGTSNPVEQYF. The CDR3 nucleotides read TGTGCCAGCAGTTTAGGGACTAGCAACCCTGTAGAGCAGTACTTC.

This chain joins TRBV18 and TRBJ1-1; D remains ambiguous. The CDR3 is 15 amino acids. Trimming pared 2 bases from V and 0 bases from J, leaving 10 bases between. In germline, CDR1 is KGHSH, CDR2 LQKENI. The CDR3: CASSPMSVMNTEAFF. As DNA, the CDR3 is TGTGCCAGCTCACCAATGTCGGTGATGAACACTGAAGCTTTCTTT.

Written as DNA, the CDR3 is TGTGCCAGCAGCTACCTTGACAGGCAGCTTGAGCAGTACTTC. Protein: CASSYLDRQLEQYF. The chain employs TRBV5-4 and TRBJ2-7; possibly TRBD1 for D (6 bases). This CDR3 contains 14 residues. Trimming took off 3 bases at V and 7 bases at J, with 17 bases between the two ends. CDR1 is SGHNT, CDR2 YYREEE, per germline (reference sequence).

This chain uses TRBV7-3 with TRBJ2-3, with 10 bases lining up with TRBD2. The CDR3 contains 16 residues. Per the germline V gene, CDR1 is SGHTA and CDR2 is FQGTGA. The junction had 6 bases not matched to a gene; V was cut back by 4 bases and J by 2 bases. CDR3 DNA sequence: TGTGCCAGCAGCTCGATAGCGGGGGGCACCACAGATACGCAGTATTTT. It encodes CASSSIAGGTTDTQYF.

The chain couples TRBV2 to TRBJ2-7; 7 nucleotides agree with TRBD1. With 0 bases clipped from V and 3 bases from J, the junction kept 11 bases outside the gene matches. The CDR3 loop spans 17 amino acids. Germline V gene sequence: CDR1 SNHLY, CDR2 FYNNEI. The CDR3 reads CASSEARQGIVFYEQYF. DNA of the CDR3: TGTGCCAGCAGTGAAGCCCGACAGGGAATTGTTTTCTACGAGCAGTACTTC. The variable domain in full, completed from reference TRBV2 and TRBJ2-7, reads EPEVTQTPSHQVTQMGQEVILRCVPISNHLYFYWYRQILGQKVEFLVSFYNNEISEKSEIFDDQFSVERPDGSNFTLKIRSTKLEDSAMYFCASSEARQGIVFYEQYFGPGTRLTVT.

The CDR3 here is CASSPLNQPQHF. In nucleotides, the CDR3 is TGTGCCAGCAGCCCACTTAATCAGCCCCAGCATTTT. The V and J genes are TRBV7-2 and TRBJ1-5; D gene ambiguous. Deletions cut 5 bases from V and 4 bases from J, with 6 bases between. The CDR3 extends over 12 amino acids. Germline CDR1 reads SGHTA; CDR2 reads FQGNSA.